The next 31 T cell receptor beta chains were all read from a single sample in a study of blood T cell repertoires in COVID-19. Here immunoSEQ multiplex PCR was the method, and the copy in TCRdb shows in-frame clones only, minus some. The table lists about 140,000 clones, over 75% of them singletons. Input material: peripheral blood. The receptors come from a man aged 70-80 years with acute or convalescent COVID-19.

The chain employs TRBV18 and TRBJ1-1, with D possibly matching TRBD1 (6 bases). V was pared by 8 bases and J by 0 bases, with 13 bases between. In germline, CDR1 is KGHSH, CDR2 LQKENI. This CDR3 spans 14 amino acids. Here the CDR3 reads CASLKAGVNTEAFF. CDR3 DNA: TGTGCCAGCCTCAAAGCAGGGGTGAACACTGAAGCTTTCTTT.

This chain uses TRBV19 with TRBJ1-5, with 7 bases fitting TRBD1. Germline CDR1 LNHDA, CDR2 SQIVND (reference sequence). CDR3 length: 15 amino acids. The J segment lost 2 bases and the V segment lost 6 bases, leaving 7 bases of the junction unmatched. As DNA, the CDR3 is TGTGCCAGTAGCCAAGGTGGACAGGGCAATCAGCCCCAGCATTTT. Translation gives CASSQGGQGNQPQHF.

The genes are TRBV5-5 and TRBJ2-7, with 11 bases lining up with TRBD2. V lost 6 bases, J lost 0 bases, and 11 bases stayed unmatched. CDR1 and CDR2 (germline): SGHKS, YYEKEE (reference sequence). The CDR3 loop spans 17 amino acids. CDR3 sequence (DNA): TGTGCCAGCACCCGAGGTCTAGCGGGGGGTCTCTCCTACGAGCAGTACTTC. This sequence encodes CASTRGLAGGLSYEQYF.

The chain employs TRBV6-6 and TRBJ2-5; 8 nucleotides align to TRBD2. The germline gives CDR1 MNHNY, CDR2 SVGAGI (reference sequence). The CDR3 is 15 residues long. The J segment lost 3 bases and the V segment lost 6 bases, leaving 9 bases of the junction unmatched. Written as DNA, the CDR3 is TGTGCCAGCAGCCTAAGTGGGACTAGAGAAGAGACCCAGTACTTC. Translating it yields CASSLSGTREETQYF.

The J gene is TRBJ1-4, the V gene TRBV28, with 10 bases that match TRBD1. The junction had 5 bases not matched to a gene; V was cut back by 6 bases and J by 7 bases. Germline V gene lookup returns CDR1 MDHEN and CDR2 SYDVKM. The CDR3 consists of 14 residues. The CDR3 nucleotides read TGTGCCAGCAGGACCGACAGGGGGCGTGAAAAACTGTTTTTT. Translating gives CASRTDRGREKLFF.

The genes are TRBV27 and TRBJ2-1; 7 bases map to TRBD2. Germline lookup yields CDR1 MNHEY and CDR2 SMNVEV (reference sequence). CDR3 length equals 15 residues. Trimming at V came to 7 bases and at J to 6 bases, leaving 12 bases not matched to a gene. The CDR3 nucleotides read TGTGCCAGCACCCCGTTGGGCGGGAGTACCAATGAGCAGTTCTTC. Its protein product is CASTPLGGSTNEQFF.

Regarding this clone: The same CDR3 also results from other DNA sequences found in this sample. J is TRBJ1-2 and V is TRBV6-5; D unclear. The CDR3 length is 14 residues. The germline CDR1 and CDR2 sequences are MNHEY and SVGAGI. V lost 0 bases and J lost 1, with 6 bases in between. The CDR3 loop reads CASSYSAGNYGYTF. DNA for the CDR3: TGTGCCAGCAGTTACTCGGCGGGTAACTATGGCTACACCTTC.

The V call is TRBV2, the J call TRBJ1-1; 7 bases agree with TRBD1. This CDR3 is built from 13 residues. Germline V CDR1 and CDR2: SNHLY, FYNNEI. Trimming at V came to 6 bases and at J to 0 bases, leaving 1 base not matched to a gene. The CDR3 sequence: CASRGQLNTEAFF. DNA of the CDR3: TGTGCCAGCAGGGGACAGTTGAACACTGAAGCTTTCTTT.

V and J are TRBV12-3 or TRBV12-4 and TRBJ2-7; the D is unclear. The CDR3 is 13 residues long. The V and J ends lost 3 bases and 2 bases respectively, with 8 bases between them. The CDR3 loop is CASSFAVAYEQYF. As DNA, the CDR3 is TGTGCCAGCAGTTTCGCGGTCGCCTACGAGCAGTACTTC.

In its sample, this clone was seen once. The gene calls are TRBV7-9 and TRBJ2-7; TRBD2 matches 12 bases. The CDR3 totals 15 residues. V dropped 5 bases and J dropped 1; count of bases not matched to a gene: 3. Germline-derived CDR1 and CDR2 are SEHNR and FQNEAQ (reference sequence). In DNA form, the CDR3 reads TGTGCCAGCAGCGCAACTAGCGGGGGGTCCTACGAGCAGTACTTC. Translation gives CASSATSGGSYEQYF.

This chain connects TRBV19 to TRBJ2-2; 7 nucleotides match TRBD1. V shed 9 bases and J 0 bases; nucleotides not matched to a gene: 7. The CDR3 is 15 amino acids. Germline assignment: CDR1 LNHDA and CDR2 SQIVND (reference sequence). CDR3 protein: CASHTGQTNTGELFF. The CDR3 region has the DNA TGTGCCAGCCACACGGGACAGACGAACACCGGGGAGCTGTTTTTT.

The V call is TRBV7-9, the J call TRBJ2-5; D remains ambiguous. Trimming shortened V by 6 bases and J by 1 base, and 12 bases separated the two germline ends. CDR1 SEHNR and CDR2 FQNEAQ come from the germline V gene (reference sequence). The CDR3 sequence is 14 residues long. The CDR3 reads CASSYAGSQETQYF. CDR3 sequence (DNA): TGTGCCAGCAGTTACGCCGGGTCCCAAGAGACCCAGTACTTC.

This sequence joins TRBV30 and TRBJ1-5, with a possible D match to TRBD1 (5 bases). Germline V lookup: CDR1 GTSNPN, CDR2 SVGIG (reference sequence). Between the trimmed V and J ends, which lost 0 bases and 7 bases, there was a span of 13 bases. The CDR3 length is 14 residues. The CDR3 spells CAWSVWGVRQPQHF. CDR3 DNA sequence: TGTGCCTGGAGTGTATGGGGGGTTCGGCAGCCCCAGCATTTT.

In this sample, this clone turned up once. The chain couples TRBV2 to TRBJ2-2; 7 bases map to TRBD1. Looked up from germline, CDR1 is SNHLY and CDR2 is FYNNEI. This CDR3 has 15 residues. Losses at the gene ends were 6 bases for V and 1 base for J; bases not matched to a gene: 5. DNA for the CDR3: TGTGCCAGCAGAAAATGGACAGGGAACACCGGGGAGCTGTTTTTT. Protein sequence: CASRKWTGNTGELFF. Full variable domain (rest looked up from reference TRBV2 and TRBJ2-2): EPEVTQTPSHQVTQMGQEVILRCVPISNHLYFYWYRQILGQKVEFLVSFYNNEISEKSEIFDDQFSVERPDGSNFTLKIRSTKLEDSAMYFCASRKWTGNTGELFFGEGSRLTVL.

This chain uses TRBV20-1 with TRBJ2-1; D unclear. The CDR3 length is 10 residues. Germline-derived CDR1 and CDR2 are DFQATT and SNEGSKA (reference sequence). Trimming left V 5 bases short and J 4 bases short, with 3 bases between. CDR3 coding DNA: TGCAGTGCTGAGTACAATGAGCAGTTCTTC. Translation: CSAEYNEQFF.

V is TRBV6-6 and J is TRBJ2-2; 10 nucleotides agree with TRBD2. The germline V gene encodes CDR1 MNHNY and CDR2 SVGAGI (reference sequence). V lost 5 bases, J lost 2 bases, and 8 bases stayed unmatched. The CDR3 has 17 residues. The CDR3 DNA sequence: TGTGCCAGCAGTCACGATAGGACTAGCGGTAACACCGGGGAGCTGTTTTTT. Encoded protein: CASSHDRTSGNTGELFF.

V and J are TRBV19 and TRBJ1-4, with TRBD1 matching 9 bases. Looked up from germline, CDR1 is LNHDA and CDR2 is SQIVND (reference sequence). V trimming: 1 base; J trimming: 8 bases; junction bases outside the gene matches: 2. CDR3 size: 14 residues. CDR3 in amino acids: CASSIGQGGEKLFF. CDR3 sequence (DNA): TGTGCCAGTAGTATAGGACAGGGGGGAGAAAAACTGTTTTTT.

The CDR3, as DNA: TGTGCCAGCAGCGGCCGGGACCCGAAGGGGGAGAGGGGCACCGGGGAGCTGTTTTTT. It translates to CASSGRDPKGERGTGELFF. The V and J genes are TRBV13 and TRBJ2-2; perhaps TRBD1 as D (6 bases). Germline lookup yields CDR1 PRHDT and CDR2 FYEKMQ (reference sequence). Trimming removed 5 bases at V and 4 bases at J, with 26 bases between. The CDR3 runs 19 residues.

The chain links TRBV5-1 to TRBJ2-1; D unclear. Germline assignment: CDR1 SGHRS and CDR2 YFSETQ. The CDR3 runs 13 residues. V was trimmed by 0 bases and J by 4 bases, leaving 5 bases between them. CDR3 coding DNA: TGCGCCAGCAGCTTGGCGAGGTACAATGAGCAGTTCTTC. It translates to CASSLARYNEQFF.

The CDR3 coding sequence is TGTGCCATTAGGGAGGGATTCACGGGCACTGAAGCTTTCTTT. Its protein product is CAIREGFTGTEAFF. V usage is TRBV10-3 and J usage is TRBJ1-1; the D is unclear. Trimming stripped 9 bases from V and 4 bases from J, with 18 bases between. The CDR3 has 14 amino acids. The germline CDR1 and CDR2 sequences are ENHRY and SYGVKD.

This chain's CDR3 is CASSSQGAGYGYTF. In DNA, the CDR3 is TGTGCCAGCAGTTCACAGGGGGCAGGCTATGGCTACACCTTC. The chain joins TRBV6-5 to TRBJ1-2; 9 bases are a match to TRBD1. From germline, CDR1 is MNHEY and CDR2 SVGAGI. The CDR3 runs 14 residues. V shed 4 bases and J 4 bases; nucleotides not matched to a gene: 4.

The genes are TRBV19 and TRBJ2-2; TRBD2 aligns across 10 bases. The CDR3 is 14 residues long. Per the germline V gene, CDR1 is LNHDA and CDR2 is SQIVND (reference sequence). V shed 6 bases and J 3 bases; nucleotides not matched to a gene: 1. The DNA for the CDR3 is TGTGCCAGTAGAGGACTAGCGGACACCGGGGAGCTGTTTTTT. It codes for CASRGLADTGELFF.

The chain has TRBV9 and TRBJ2-5, with TRBD1 matching over 8 bases. Per the germline V gene, CDR1 is SGDLS and CDR2 is YYNGEE. After removal of 4 bases from V and 7 bases from J, the junction contained 9 bases not matched to a gene. This CDR3 has 14 amino acids. The CDR3 DNA sequence: TGTGCCAGCAGCTCACGACAGGGGTTGGGGACCCAGTACTTC. Translation: CASSSRQGLGTQYF.

The chain joins TRBV18 to TRBJ1-1; 7 bases are a match to TRBD1. The ends lost 6 bases at V and 4 bases at J; junction bases unmatched: 14. CDR1 KGHSH and CDR2 LQKENI come from the germline V gene. The CDR3 spans 16 residues. CDR3 DNA sequence: TGTGCCAGCTCCCGGGGGAGACAGGGAGACCGCACTGAAGCTTTCTTT. Protein sequence: CASSRGRQGDRTEAFF.

V and J are TRBV5-1 and TRBJ2-7; 9 bases fit TRBD2. Germline V gene sequence: CDR1 SGHRS, CDR2 YFSETQ. Trimming removed 2 bases from V and 1 base from J; junction bases left unmatched: 4. The CDR3 length is 15 residues. The CDR3 DNA follows: TGCGCCAGCAGCTTTAGCGGGAGTCTATCCTACGAGCAGTACTTC. It specifies CASSFSGSLSYEQYF.

V gene TRBV12-3 or TRBV12-4 combines with J gene TRBJ2-5, with D maybe TRBD2 (6 bases). V lost 4 bases to trimming and J lost 5 bases, with 8 bases between them. This CDR3 is built from 12 residues. The CDR3 DNA follows: TGTGCCAGCAGTTCGGGAGAGGAGACCCAGTACTTC. Its translation: CASSSGEETQYF.

V is TRBV3-1 (or the pseudogene TRBV3-2) and J is TRBJ2-6; maybe TRBD1 (6 bases). Germline lookup yields CDR1 LGHDT and CDR2 YNNKEL (reference sequence). This CDR3 is 17 amino acids long. V lost 0 bases, J lost 1 base, and 10 bases lay in between. The CDR3 spells CASSQDAGTSGANVLTF. CDR3 in DNA: TGTGCCAGCAGCCAAGACGCAGGGACATCTGGGGCCAACGTCCTGACTTTC.

This sequence joins TRBV7-8 and TRBJ1-4, with D possibly matching TRBD1 (5 bases). CDR3 length: 15 amino acids. Germline V gene lookup returns CDR1 SGHVS and CDR2 FQNEAQ. V was trimmed by 1 base and J by 7 bases, leaving 13 bases between them. The CDR3 spells CASSLVAGRTEKLFF. The CDR3 DNA sequence: TGTGCCAGCAGCTTAGTAGCAGGGCGGACTGAAAAACTGTTTTTT.

This chain uses TRBV5-5 with TRBJ2-7, with 12 bases matching TRBD1. CDR1 SGHKS and CDR2 YYEKEE come from the germline V gene (reference sequence). There are 16 residues in the CDR3. V gave up 4 bases and J gave up 4 bases; unmatched junction bases: 9. CDR3 sequence: CASSLGPGQGAYEQYF. The DNA of the CDR3 is TGTGCCAGCAGCCTGGGACCGGGACAGGGGGCGTACGAGCAGTACTTC. The full variable domain, in which reference TRBV5-5 and TRBJ2-7 provide the parts outside the CDR3, is DAGVTQSPTHLIKTRGQQVTLRCSPISGHKSVSWYQQVLGQGPQFIFQYYEKEERGRGNFPDRFSARQFPNYSSELNVNALLLGDSALYLCASSLGPGQGAYEQYFGPGTRLTVT.

The gene calls are TRBV28 and TRBJ2-1, with 9 bases identical to TRBD2. This CDR3 comprises 16 residues. Germline V lookup: CDR1 MDHEN, CDR2 SYDVKM. The ends lost 5 bases at V and 3 bases at J; junction bases unmatched: 8. The CDR3 here is CASSPHSGRGYNEQFF. CDR3 nucleotides: TGTGCCAGCAGTCCCCATAGCGGGAGAGGCTACAATGAGCAGTTCTTC. Looking up the rest from reference TRBV28 and TRBJ2-1 gives the full variable domain: DVKVTQSSRYLVKRTGEKVFLECVQDMDHENMFWYRQDPGLGLRLIYFSYDVKMKEKGDIPEGYSVSREKKERFSLILESASTNQTSMYLCASSPHSGRGYNEQFFGPGTRLTVL.

The J gene is TRBJ1-2, the V gene TRBV7-9; the D gene is possibly TRBD1 (5 bases). Germline CDR1 is SEHNR and CDR2 is FQNEAQ (reference sequence). The CDR3 covers 14 residues. The V and J ends lost 1 base and 4 bases respectively, with 10 bases between them. CDR3 in amino acids: CASSLVPGPYGYTF. The CDR3 DNA reads as TGTGCCAGCAGCTTAGTACCAGGGCCCTATGGCTACACCTTC. Filled out from reference TRBV7-9 and TRBJ1-2, the complete variable domain reads DTGVSQNPRHKITKRGQNVTFRCDPISEHNRLYWYRQTLGQGPEFLTYFQNEAQLEKSRLLSDRFSAERPKGSFSTLEIQRTEQGDSAMYLCASSLVPGPYGYTFGSGTRLTVV.